These 31 T cell receptor beta chains came from one sample sequenced in a study of blood T cell repertoires in COVID-19. Profiling relied on immunoSEQ multiplex PCR, and the TCRdb table lists in-frame clones only, not all of them. The sample records roughly 100,000 clones, roughly 89% being singletons. Sequences were obtained from peripheral blood. These receptors were taken from a woman aged 80 or over in a cohort sampled during active COVID-19.

The chain employs TRBV4-2 and TRBJ2-2; no definite D call. Germline CDR1 reads LGHNA; CDR2 reads YNFKEQ. The CDR3 covers 15 residues. V was cut by 0 bases and J by 7 bases, with 12 bases left in between. CDR3 DNA sequence: TGTGCCAGCAGCCAAGATACTACTCTTTTCGGGGAGCTGTTTTTT. Translated, it gives CASSQDTTLFGELFF.

The V gene is TRBV7-2, the J gene TRBJ2-3; 8 bases agree with TRBD2. Trimming at V came to 2 bases and at J to 5 bases, leaving 12 bases not matched to a gene. Germline lookup yields CDR1 SGHTA and CDR2 FQGNSA. The CDR3 extends over 17 amino acids. The CDR3 protein is CASSLLPSGSRRDTQYF. DNA for the CDR3: TGTGCCAGCAGCTTACTTCCCAGCGGGAGTAGGCGAGATACGCAGTATTTT.

CDR3 DNA sequence: TGTGCCAGCAGTTTATCGCCCGGACAGGGGGCCTCCTACGAGCAGTACTTC. Protein: CASSLSPGQGASYEQYF. V gene TRBV27 combines with J gene TRBJ2-7; 11 bases align to TRBD1. The CDR3 covers 17 residues. The germline CDR1 and CDR2 sequences are MNHEY and SMNVEV (reference sequence). V lost 0 bases, J lost 0 bases, and 4 bases stayed unmatched.

This clone was counted once. The gene calls are TRBV19 and TRBJ2-1, with TRBD2 matching over 10 bases. V shed 3 bases and J 6 bases; nucleotides not matched to a gene: 5. Germline V gene data show CDR1 as LNHDA and CDR2 as SQIVND (reference sequence). The CDR3 consists of 15 residues. CDR3 region: CASSIIAGGVNEQFF. The DNA of the CDR3 is TGTGCCAGTAGTATTATAGCGGGAGGAGTCAATGAGCAGTTCTTC. Complete variable domain (other parts from reference TRBV19 and TRBJ2-1): DGGITQSPKYLFRKEGQNVTLSCEQNLNHDAMYWYRQDPGQGLRLIYYSQIVNDFQKGDIAEGYSVSREKKESFPLTVTSAQKNPTAFYLCASSIIAGGVNEQFFGPGTRLTVL.

This clone was seen once. The V and J genes are TRBV28 and TRBJ1-3; D gene unclear. Germline CDR1 MDHEN, CDR2 SYDVKM. V was pared by 7 bases and J by 0 bases, with 16 bases between. This CDR3 has 16 amino acids. CDR3 in DNA: TGTGCCAGCAAGGCTGTACCGGGGTTCTCTGGAAACACCATATATTTT. The encoded protein is CASKAVPGFSGNTIYF.

The chain is built from TRBV6-5 and TRBJ1-2; possible D gene TRBD1, 6 bases. The CDR3 contains 15 residues. Germline CDR1 is MNHEY and CDR2 is SVGAGI. The V end was cut by 7 bases, the J end by 3 bases, with 18 bases between. The CDR3 loop reads CASTSITGRDYGYTF. The CDR3 nucleotides read TGTGCCAGCACATCTATAACAGGGAGGGACTATGGCTACACCTTC.

The rearrangement uses TRBV21-1 and TRBJ1-6. TRBV21-1 is described as a pseudogene. The length of the CDR3 is 14 residues. CDR3 nucleotides: TGTGCCAGCAGCAGCGGGCGTTTGAATTCACCCCTCCACTTT. Encoded protein: CASSSGRLNSPLHF.

The chain combines TRBV18 with TRBJ2-2; the D gene is possibly TRBD1 (6 bases). This CDR3 comprises 15 residues. Trimming took 3 bases from V and 4 from J, leaving 12 bases between them. Germline-derived CDR1 and CDR2 are KGHSH and LQKENI. CDR3 amino acids: CASSPRDIFTGELFF. CDR3 sequence (DNA): TGTGCCAGCTCACCGAGGGACATATTCACCGGGGAGCTGTTTTTT.

The chain recombines TRBV9 with TRBJ1-4, with TRBD1 matching 8 bases. Germline values: CDR1 SGDLS, CDR2 YYNGEE. The CDR3 consists of 15 residues. The V and J ends lost 2 bases and 3 bases, in that order; junction bases with no gene match: 3. CDR3 protein: CASSVGQGSNEKLFF. The CDR3 DNA reads TGTGCCAGCAGCGTCGGACAGGGTTCTAATGAAAAACTGTTTTTT. The entire variable domain, with the rest obtained from reference TRBV9 and TRBJ1-4, is as follows: DSGVTQTPKHLITATGQRVTLRCSPRSGDLSVYWYQQSLDQGLQFLIQYYNGEERAKGNILERFSAQQFPDLHSELNLSSLELGDSALYFCASSVGQGSNEKLFFGSGTQLSVL.

The V and J genes are TRBV19 and TRBJ2-2, with D possibly TRBD2 on 5 matching bases. Trimming left V 5 bases short and J 3 bases short, with 19 bases between. This CDR3 region has 17 residues. The V gene's germline CDR1 is LNHDA and CDR2 SQIVND (reference sequence). The CDR3, as DNA: TGTGCCAGTAGTGCCGCCCGAGCCCAAGCGGACACCGGGGAGCTGTTTTTT. Encoded protein: CASSAARAQADTGELFF.

This clone was picked up one time. The chain employs TRBV18 and TRBJ1-2, with 7 bases aligning to TRBD1. This CDR3 region has 15 residues. The germline V gene has CDR1 KGHSH and CDR2 LQKENI. V lost 3 bases and J lost 5; bases outside the gene matches: 9. CDR3 in DNA: TGTGCCAGCTCACCCCCGGGACAGCTTCAATATGGCTACACCTTC. It is translated as CASSPPGQLQYGYTF. The complete variable domain, with remaining parts taken from reference TRBV18 and TRBJ1-2, reads NAGVMQNPRHLVRRRGQEARLRCSPMKGHSHVYWYRQLPEEGLKFMVYLQKENIIDESGMPKERFSAEFPKEGPSILRIQQVVRGDSAAYFCASSPPGQLQYGYTFGSGTRLTVV.

This clone showed up just once. The CDR3 bases are TGTGCCAGCAGCGCACGACTAGCGGGACCCCGCCTCGATACGCAGTATTTT. It encodes CASSARLAGPRLDTQYF. The V call is TRBV9, the J call TRBJ2-3; 11 positions agree with TRBD2. The V and J ends lost 3 bases and 6 bases, in that order; junction bases with no gene match: 12. Germline CDR1 reads SGDLS; CDR2 reads YYNGEE. This CDR3 spans 17 amino acids.

The CDR3 here is CASSLQSLPTKNIQYF. In nucleotides, the CDR3 is TGTGCCAGCAGCCTACAGTCTCTCCCTACCAAAAACATTCAGTACTTC. The rearrangement joins TRBV5-6 to TRBJ2-4; D unresolved. In germline, CDR1 is SGHDT, CDR2 YYEEEE. Deletions cut 4 bases from V and 2 bases from J, with 16 bases between. The length of the CDR3 is 16 residues.

This chain connects TRBV15 to TRBJ1-3; 7 bases align to TRBD1. Germline V lookup: CDR1 LNHNV, CDR2 YYDKDF (reference sequence). The CDR3 covers 17 residues. Losses at the gene ends were 3 bases for V and 3 bases for J; bases not matched to a gene: 11. CDR3 sequence (DNA): TGTGCCACCAGCAGGGAAACGACAGGGTTGATTGGAAACACCATATATTTT. This encodes CATSRETTGLIGNTIYF. Full variable domain (rest looked up from reference TRBV15 and TRBJ1-3): DAMVIQNPRYQVTQFGKPVTLSCSQTLNHNVMYWYQQKSSQAPKLLFHYYDKDFNNEADTPDNFQSRRPNTSFCFLDIRSPGLGDTAMYLCATSRETTGLIGNTIYFGEGSWLTVV.

The chain links TRBV18 to TRBJ2-2; D uncertain. CDR1 and CDR2 from the germline V gene are KGHSH and LQKENI. CDR3 length: 15 residues. V was pared by 6 bases and J by 3 bases, with 14 bases between. CDR3 sequence reads: CASSFVLVDTGELFF. In DNA, the CDR3 is TGTGCCAGCTCCTTCGTCCTTGTTGACACCGGGGAGCTGTTTTTT.

This rearrangement joins TRBV11-2 to TRBJ1-1, with D uncertain. The V gene lost 6 bases and the J gene lost 6 bases, with 11 bases spanning the gap. CDR1 and CDR2 from the germline V gene are SGHAT and FQNNGV. The length of the CDR3 is 12 residues. In DNA, the CDR3 is TGTGCCAGCAGGGGTGGTAGCCCTGAAGCTTTCTTT. This sequence encodes CASRGGSPEAFF.

The chain has TRBV27 and TRBJ1-2; 7 bases align to TRBD1. Germline CDR1 MNHEY, CDR2 SMNVEV (reference sequence). With V trimmed by 8 bases and J by 5 bases, 8 bases remained unmatched. This CDR3 is 13 amino acids long. This CDR3 reads CASRLGTAYGYTF. CDR3 sequence (DNA): TGTGCCAGCCGCCTCGGGACAGCGTATGGCTACACCTTC.

This rearrangement joins TRBV30 to TRBJ2-1; 8 bases align to TRBD1. Germline V gives CDR1 GTSNPN, CDR2 SVGIG (reference sequence). This CDR3 contains 15 residues. V shed 2 bases, J shed 5 bases, and the junction held 8 bases outside the gene matches. The CDR3 sequence: CAWSLPGQVHNEQFF. The CDR3 DNA reads TGTGCCTGGAGTTTGCCGGGACAGGTACACAATGAGCAGTTCTTC.

The rearrangement links TRBV2 to TRBJ2-2; 9 bases match TRBD2. Germline V gives CDR1 SNHLY, CDR2 FYNNEI. The CDR3 length is 14 residues. V trimming: 7 bases; J trimming: 1 base; junction bases outside the gene matches: 1. The CDR3 DNA reads TGTGCCAGCATTAGCGGGAGGAACACCGGGGAGCTGTTTTTT. Residues: CASISGRNTGELFF.

The chain has TRBV10-3 and TRBJ2-1; weak D call: TRBD2 (6 bases). The CDR3 is made up of 16 amino acids. The germline V gene has CDR1 ENHRY and CDR2 SYGVKD. V lost 4 bases and J lost 0, with 13 bases in between. CDR3 nucleotides: TGTGCCATCAGTGGGAGCGGGCAGAGCTCCTACAATGAGCAGTTCTTC. Translating gives CAISGSGQSSYNEQFF.

V usage is TRBV27 and J usage is TRBJ1-5, with D perhaps TRBD1 (5 bases). The CDR3 length is 14 residues. CDR1 is MNHEY, CDR2 SMNVEV, per germline (reference sequence). Trimming took 3 bases from V and 4 from J, leaving 10 bases between them. This chain's CDR3 is CASSFGQGNQPQHF. The CDR3, as DNA: TGTGCCAGCAGTTTTGGCCAGGGAAATCAGCCCCAGCATTTT.

The J gene is TRBJ1-6, the V gene TRBV2; perhaps TRBD1 as D (6 bases). The CDR3 is made up of 15 amino acids. The ends were cut back, 8 bases at V and 7 bases at J, with 18 bases in the middle. The germline CDR1 and CDR2 sequences are SNHLY and FYNNEI. The CDR3 DNA follows: TGTGCCAGCGGAGAGGGGGGGGTTCCAAATTCACCCCTCCACTTT. Translation: CASGEGGVPNSPLHF.

The chain recombines TRBV6-5 with TRBJ1-2, with a tentative D call TRBD1 (6 bases). From germline, CDR1 is MNHEY and CDR2 SVGAGI. CDR3 length: 12 residues. V was pared by 6 bases and J by 4 bases, with 9 bases between. This CDR3 reads CASSADSYGYTF. Written as DNA, the CDR3 is TGTGCCAGCAGCGCGGACAGCTATGGCTACACCTTC.

The V and J genes are TRBV5-1 and TRBJ1-1, with 11 bases aligning to TRBD1. CDR1 is SGHRS, CDR2 YFSETQ, per germline. CDR3 length: 16 amino acids. V lost 0 bases, J lost 7 bases, and 8 bases stayed unmatched. The CDR3, as DNA: TGCGCCAGCAGCTTGGGGACAGGGGGCCATCGATATGAAGCTTTCTTT. Translation gives CASSLGTGGHRYEAFF.

The rearrangement joins TRBV28 to TRBJ2-7; D is possibly TRBD2 (6 bases). Per the germline V gene, CDR1 is MDHEN and CDR2 is SYDVKM. Trimming took off 4 bases at V and 2 bases at J, with 6 bases between the two ends. The CDR3 contains 12 residues. CDR3 coding DNA: TGTGCCAGCAGTTGGGGGGCCTACGAGCAGTACTTC. Amino acids: CASSWGAYEQYF.

This chain uses TRBV3-1 (or the pseudogene TRBV3-2) with TRBJ1-2; 10 bases map to TRBD1. Trimming at V came to 1 base and at J to 2 bases, leaving 1 base not matched to a gene. From germline, CDR1 is LGHDT and CDR2 YNNKEL (reference sequence). The CDR3 loop spans 15 amino acids. The CDR3 reads CASSQAGQGNYGYTF. In nucleotides, the CDR3 is TGTGCCAGCAGCCAAGCGGGACAGGGGAACTATGGCTACACCTTC.

V gene TRBV2 combines with J gene TRBJ1-5; 9 nucleotides line up with TRBD1. Germline lookup yields CDR1 SNHLY and CDR2 FYNNEI. The V and J ends lost 11 bases and 3 bases, in that order; junction bases with no gene match: 5. The CDR3 spans 13 residues. The CDR3 DNA sequence: TGTGCCGGGGGACAGGGTGACAATCAGCCCCAGCATTTT. This translates into CAGGQGDNQPQHF.

This clone is a singleton in its sample. This chain links TRBV30 with TRBJ2-1, with 9 nucleotides matching TRBD2. This CDR3 spans 14 amino acids. Germline V gene lookup returns CDR1 GTSNPN and CDR2 SVGIG (reference sequence). V lost 3 bases and J lost 12; bases outside the gene matches: 12. CDR3 DNA: TGTGCCTGGAGGTTGCGGGGGGGCTCCCCCTGGCAGTTCTTC. Protein product: CAWRLRGGSPWQFF.

The rearrangement links TRBV28 to TRBJ2-1; 9 bases are shared with TRBD2. Trimming cost V 6 bases and J 0 bases; bases outside gene matches: 12. The CDR3 is made up of 18 amino acids. Germline V lookup: CDR1 MDHEN, CDR2 SYDVKM. CDR3 sequence: CASRAGTSLPSSYNEQFF. CDR3 DNA: TGTGCCAGCAGGGCCGGGACTAGCTTACCGAGCTCCTACAATGAGCAGTTCTTC.

CDR3 region: CASSLGAGHPGELFF. The CDR3 DNA reads TGTGCCAGCAGTTTAGGGGCAGGGCACCCCGGGGAGCTGTTTTTT. The chain joins TRBV27 to TRBJ2-2, with a weak D call TRBD1 (5 bases). This CDR3 contains 15 residues. V shed 2 bases and J shed 6 bases, with 13 bases lying between them. CDR1 is MNHEY and CDR2 is SMNVEV in the germline V gene (reference sequence).

The chain recombines TRBV2 with TRBJ1-2; D gene ambiguous. The ends were cut back, 6 bases at V and 5 bases at J, with 13 bases in the middle. CDR1 SNHLY and CDR2 FYNNEI come from the germline V gene. The CDR3 extends over 13 amino acids. For the CDR3, the DNA is TGTGCCAGCAGGAGAGAGGTTGGGTATGGCTACACCTTC. Protein product: CASRREVGYGYTF.